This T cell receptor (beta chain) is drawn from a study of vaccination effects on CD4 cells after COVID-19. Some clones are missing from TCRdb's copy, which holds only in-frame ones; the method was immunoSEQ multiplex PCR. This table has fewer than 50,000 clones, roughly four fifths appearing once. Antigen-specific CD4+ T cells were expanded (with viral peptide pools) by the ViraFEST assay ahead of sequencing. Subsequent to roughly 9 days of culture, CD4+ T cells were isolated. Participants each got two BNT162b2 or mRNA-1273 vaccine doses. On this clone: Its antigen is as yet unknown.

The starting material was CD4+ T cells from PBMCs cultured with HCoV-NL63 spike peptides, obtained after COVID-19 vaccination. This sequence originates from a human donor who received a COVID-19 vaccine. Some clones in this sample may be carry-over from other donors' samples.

The CDR3 loop is CASSFGTGGYEKLFF. Written as DNA, the CDR3 is TGTGCCAGCAGCTTTGGGACAGGGGGCTATGAAAAACTGTTTTTT. The gene calls are TRBV5-6 and TRBJ1-4, with TRBD1 identical over 12 bases. The V and J ends lost 2 bases and 6 bases, in that order; junction bases with no gene match: 2. The CDR3 has 15 residues. Germline-derived CDR1 and CDR2 are SGHDT and YYEEEE.